Included here is one T cell receptor beta chain sequence, with context. Antigen specificity is unknown. A much larger clone lies one base from this, so it may be a read error. Trimming removed 2 bases at V and 3 bases at J, with 4 bases between. The CDR3 length is 12 residues. The germline gives CDR1 MNHEY, CDR2 SVGAGI. The source of the sample is a study of T cells after yellow fever vaccination. Overall study: It was SMART-Seq v4 Ultra Low Input that prepared the fractions with low cell numbers.

UMIs were added to TCR cDNA along with a universal primer site when it was made by 5'RACE template switching. TCRdb ran MiXCR on the 5' RACE reads and lists one entry per CDR3 protein. Here the sample spans some 130,000 distinct CDR3 sequences, about 6.2% being singletons. Study-level points and caveats: Few clonotypes appeared in both CD4 and CD8 compartments. Subsequent booster samples again held most clones from primary vaccination (96% CD4, about 90% CD8).

The sequenced sample was CD4+ T cells sorted from PBMCs, obtained 10 days after the yellow fever booster vaccination. The V call is TRBV6-5, the J call TRBJ2-5; D is ambiguous. The origin of this receptor is a man aged 25-45 years who received the YFV17D yellow fever vaccine. CDR3 protein: CASSYDKETQYF. CDR3 nucleotide sequence: TGTGCCAGCAGTTACGACAAAGAGACCCAGTACTTC.